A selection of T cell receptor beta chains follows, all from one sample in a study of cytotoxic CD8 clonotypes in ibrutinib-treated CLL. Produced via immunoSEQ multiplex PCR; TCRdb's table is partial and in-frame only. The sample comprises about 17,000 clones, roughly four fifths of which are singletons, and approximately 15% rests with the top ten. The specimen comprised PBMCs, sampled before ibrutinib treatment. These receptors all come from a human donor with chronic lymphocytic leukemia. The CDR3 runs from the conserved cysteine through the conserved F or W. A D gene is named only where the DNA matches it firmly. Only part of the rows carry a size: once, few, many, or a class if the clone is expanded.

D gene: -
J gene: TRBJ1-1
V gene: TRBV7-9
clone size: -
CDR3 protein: CASSFLGDREAEAFF
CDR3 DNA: TGTGCCAGCAGCTTTCTGGGTGATAGGGAGGCTGAAGCTTTCTTT

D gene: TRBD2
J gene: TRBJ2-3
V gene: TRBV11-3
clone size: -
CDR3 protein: CASSLAGGPTDTQYF
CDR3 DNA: TGTGCCAGCAGCTTAGCGGGAGGGCCCACAGATACGCAGTATTTT

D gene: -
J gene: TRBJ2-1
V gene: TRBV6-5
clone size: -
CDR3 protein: CASSYTSGREFF
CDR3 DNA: TGTGCCAGCAGTTACACGAGCGGCCGGGAGTTCTTC

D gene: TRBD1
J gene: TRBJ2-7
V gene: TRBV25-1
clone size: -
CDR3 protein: CASSVGQGSDEQYF
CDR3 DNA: TGTGCCAGCAGTGTCGGACAGGGGTCCGACGAGCAGTACTTC

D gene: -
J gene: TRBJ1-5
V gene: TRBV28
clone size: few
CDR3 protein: CASSPGPQSSNQPQHF
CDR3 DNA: TGTGCCAGCAGCCCCGGGCCGCAGAGTAGCAATCAGCCCCAGCATTTT

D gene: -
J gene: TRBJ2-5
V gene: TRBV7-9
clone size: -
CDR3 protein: CASSSNLGTRGPETQYF
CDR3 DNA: TGTGCCAGCAGTTCAAATCTCGGGACCCGCGGGCCAGAGACCCAGTACTTC

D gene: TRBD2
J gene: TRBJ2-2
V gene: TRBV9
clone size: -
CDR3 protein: CASSVLAGGIATGELFF
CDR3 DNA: TGTGCCAGCAGCGTACTAGCGGGAGGTATCGCCACCGGGGAGCTGTTTTTT

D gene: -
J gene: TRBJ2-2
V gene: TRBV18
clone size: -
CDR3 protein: CASSPRSSVGELFF
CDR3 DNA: TGTGCCAGCTCACCACGATCAAGTGTCGGGGAGCTGTTTTTT

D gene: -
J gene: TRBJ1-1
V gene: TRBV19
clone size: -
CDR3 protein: CARPSGQGLNTEAFF
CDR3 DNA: TGTGCCAGACCAAGCGGTCAGGGTTTGAACACTGAAGCTTTCTTT

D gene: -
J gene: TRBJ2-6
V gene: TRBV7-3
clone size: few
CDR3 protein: CASSLTPSSGANVLTF
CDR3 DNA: TGTGCCAGCAGCTTAACCCCCAGCTCTGGGGCCAACGTCCTGACTTTC

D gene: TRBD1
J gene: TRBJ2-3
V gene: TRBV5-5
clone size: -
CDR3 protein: CASSWGQGTDTQYF
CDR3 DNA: TGTGCCAGCAGCTGGGGACAGGGCACAGATACGCAGTATTTT

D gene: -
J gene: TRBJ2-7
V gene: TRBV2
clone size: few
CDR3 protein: CASSADYEQYF
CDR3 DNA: TGTGCCAGCAGTGCGGACTACGAGCAGTACTTC

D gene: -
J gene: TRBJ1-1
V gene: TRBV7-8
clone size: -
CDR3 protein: CASSSGERMNTEAFF
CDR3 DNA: TGTGCCAGCAGCTCTGGGGAACGGATGAACACTGAAGCTTTCTTT

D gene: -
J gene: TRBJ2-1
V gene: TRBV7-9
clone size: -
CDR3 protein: CASSFSGSPYNEQFF
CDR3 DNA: TGTGCCAGCAGCTTCTCGGGTAGTCCCTACAATGAGCAGTTCTTC

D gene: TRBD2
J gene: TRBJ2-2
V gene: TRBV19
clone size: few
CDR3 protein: CATRGGANTGELFF
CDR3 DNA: TGTGCCACCCGGGGGGGGGCCAACACCGGGGAGCTGTTTTTT

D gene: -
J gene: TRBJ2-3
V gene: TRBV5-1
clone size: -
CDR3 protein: CASNERDGTDTQYF
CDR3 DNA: TGCGCCAGCAACGAAAGGGATGGGACAGATACGCAGTATTTT

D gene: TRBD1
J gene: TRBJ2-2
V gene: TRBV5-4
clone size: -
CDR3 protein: CASSQQGGPGELFF
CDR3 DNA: TGTGCCAGCAGCCAACAGGGGGGTCCCGGGGAGCTGTTTTTT

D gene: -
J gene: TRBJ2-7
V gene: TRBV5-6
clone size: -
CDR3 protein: CASSPEWAYEQYF
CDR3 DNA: TGTGCCAGCAGCCCCGAATGGGCCTACGAGCAGTACTTC

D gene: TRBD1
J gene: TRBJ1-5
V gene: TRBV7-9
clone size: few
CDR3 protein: CASSSKRGTDNQPQHF
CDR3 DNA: TGTGCCAGCAGCTCGAAGAGAGGGACAGACAATCAGCCCCAGCATTTT

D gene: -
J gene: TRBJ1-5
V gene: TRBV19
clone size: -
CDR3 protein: CASTYPGGNQPQHF
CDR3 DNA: TGTGCCAGTACTTATCCGGGAGGAAATCAGCCCCAGCATTTT

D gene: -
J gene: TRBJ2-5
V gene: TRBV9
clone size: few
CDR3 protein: CASSVEEETQYF
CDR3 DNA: TGTGCCAGCAGCGTCGAGGAAGAGACCCAGTACTTC

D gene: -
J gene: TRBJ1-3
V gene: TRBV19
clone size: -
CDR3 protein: CASSKHLGNTIYF
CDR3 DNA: TGTGCCAGTAGTAAACACCTTGGAAACACCATATATTTT